This T cell receptor beta chain is from a study of blood T cell repertoires in COVID-19. Study-level information: Researchers got acute and convalescent COVID-19 samples from the United States, Italy and Spain.

V was pared by 5 bases and J by 0 bases, with 8 bases of the junction left unmatched. Germline V gives CDR1 SGHDT, CDR2 YYEEEE. This CDR3 is built from 16 residues. The protocol was immunoSEQ multiplex PCR, while the TCRdb copy is restricted to in-frame clones and leaves out a portion. The sample shows roughly 390,000 clones, 75% to 90% of them seen only once. The TCR sequence derives from a woman under 30 with acute or convalescent COVID-19. Input material: peripheral blood. This chain links TRBV5-6 with TRBJ2-1; 7 nucleotides align to TRBD1. The CDR3 region is CASRTGQTSSYNEQFF. CDR3 bases: TGTGCCAGCAGGACGGGACAGACGAGCTCCTACAATGAGCAGTTCTTC.